Shown below are 22 T cell receptor beta chains from a single sample sequenced in a study of CD4+ T cells in melanoma. Assay: immunoSEQ multiplex PCR; the TCRdb copy retains only in-frame clones and omits some. The sample records some 13,000 clones, roughly 72% being singletons. The sample consisted of cells from a culture (not recorded whether cultured in vitro). The source of these receptors is a human donor with melanoma.

The CDR3: CASSLDIYNEQFF. In DNA, the CDR3 is TGTGCCAGCAGCTTGGACATTTACAATGAGCAGTTCTTC. V gene TRBV9 combines with J gene TRBJ2-1, with a tentative D call TRBD1 (5 bases). CDR3 length: 13 amino acids. Between the trimmed V and J ends, which lost 4 bases and 4 bases, there was a span of 9 bases. Germline V gene lookup returns CDR1 SGDLS and CDR2 YYNGEE.

The CDR3 reads CASSLSSGGANNEQFF. The CDR3 DNA reads as TGTGCCAGCAGCTTGTCCAGCGGGGGGGCTAACAATGAGCAGTTCTTC. The V and J genes are TRBV7-3 and TRBJ2-1, with 10 bases matching TRBD2. Germline assignment: CDR1 SGHTA and CDR2 FQGTGA. The CDR3 extends over 16 amino acids. V lost 3 bases to trimming and J lost 5 bases; unmatched junction nucleotides: 7.

This clone was observed a single time. The chain links TRBV11-1 to TRBJ2-1, with 10 positions matching TRBD1. Germline V gives CDR1 SGHAT, CDR2 FQDESV (reference sequence). V was clipped by 2 bases and J by 4 bases; unmatched bases: 8. The CDR3 sequence is 17 residues long. In DNA form, the CDR3 reads TGTGCCAGCAGCTTAAGACCCCCGGGACAGGGGTACAATGAGCAGTTCTTC. It codes for CASSLRPPGQGYNEQFF.

J is TRBJ1-2 and V is TRBV30, with 9 bases aligning to TRBD1. Germline CDR1 and CDR2: GTSNPN and SVGIG (reference sequence). The V segment lost 3 bases and the J segment 7 bases; nucleotides outside the gene matches: 3. This CDR3 is built from 12 residues. DNA of the CDR3: TGTGCCTGGAGGCGGACAGGGGTTGGCTACACCTTC. Its protein is CAWRRTGVGYTF.

This clone qualifies as medium-sized. This chain connects TRBV11-2 to TRBJ1-1, with D uncertain. CDR1 and CDR2 from the germline V gene are SGHAT and FQNNGV. The CDR3 covers 16 residues. V dropped 1 base and J dropped 1 base, with 13 bases sitting between them. In DNA form, the CDR3 reads TGTGCCAGCAGCTTAGTGATGGGAATTAAGAACACTGAAGCTTTCTTT. Translation: CASSLVMGIKNTEAFF. Full variable domain (outside the CDR3, taken from reference TRBV11-2 and TRBJ1-1): EAGVAQSPRYKIIEKRQSVAFWCNPISGHATLYWYQQILGQGPKLLIQFQNNGVVDDSQLPKDRFSAERLKGVDSTLKIQPAKLEDSAVYLCASSLVMGIKNTEAFFGQGTRLTVV.

CDR3 nucleotides: TGCGCCAGCAGCTTTACAGGGGCCGGCTACACCTTC. Translation: CASSFTGAGYTF. This sequence joins TRBV5-1 and TRBJ1-2; 7 bases line up with TRBD1. V shed 2 bases, J shed 8 bases, and the junction held 3 bases outside the gene matches. CDR1 SGHRS and CDR2 YFSETQ come from the germline V gene. The CDR3 spans 12 residues.

This chain links TRBV5-1 with TRBJ1-2; D gene unclear. V lost 0 bases and J 4 bases, leaving 13 bases between the germline ends. Germline CDR1 is SGHRS and CDR2 is YFSETQ. CDR3 length: 15 residues. In nucleotides, the CDR3 is TGCGCCAGCAGCTTGGCCAGCACCGGGCCCTATGGCTACACCTTC. Translating it yields CASSLASTGPYGYTF.

J is TRBJ2-3 and V is TRBV29-1; 10 nucleotides agree with TRBD2. This CDR3 has 13 residues. The junction had 4 bases not matched to a gene; V was cut back by 7 bases and J by 3 bases. Germline assignment: CDR1 SQVTM and CDR2 ANQGSEA. CDR3 region: CSADSGGTDTQYF. As DNA, the CDR3 is TGCAGCGCTGATAGCGGGGGGACAGATACGCAGTATTTT.

The chain is built from TRBV7-8 and TRBJ2-3; D not certain. The length of the CDR3 is 13 residues. Germline V lookup: CDR1 SGHVS, CDR2 FQNEAQ. V lost 3 bases and J 4 bases, leaving 8 bases between the germline ends. DNA of the CDR3: TGTGCCAGCAGCTTTGCCACGGCAGATACGCAGTATTTT. Translating it yields CASSFATADTQYF.

The chain uses TRBV18 and TRBJ2-1; 12 positions agree with TRBD2. The germline V gene encodes CDR1 KGHSH and CDR2 LQKENI. The V and J ends lost 0 bases and 8 bases, in that order; junction bases with no gene match: 5. CDR3 length: 16 amino acids. DNA for the CDR3: TGTGCCAGCTCACCACCGTCTAGCGGGGGGGCGCATGAGCAGTTCTTC. Translating gives CASSPPSSGGAHEQFF.

The gene calls are TRBV5-4 and TRBJ2-7; D is unclear. The V and J ends lost 3 bases and 4 bases respectively, with 20 bases between them. CDR1 SGHNT and CDR2 YYREEE come from the germline V gene (reference sequence). The CDR3 consists of 16 residues. Here the CDR3 DNA reads TGTGCCAGCAGCTCGGGCGGCCCTCTCGCCCTGTACGAGCAGTACTTC. The encoded protein is CASSSGGPLALYEQYF.

This clone was counted only a few times. The rearrangement links TRBV18 to TRBJ1-1; D not certain. The V gene lost 2 bases and the J gene lost 4 bases, with 17 bases spanning the gap. Germline V lookup: CDR1 KGHSH, CDR2 LQKENI. The CDR3 consists of 16 residues. The CDR3, as DNA: TGTGCCAGCTCACCAAATGGGGATATTAAGATCACTGAAGCTTTCTTT. Translating gives CASSPNGDIKITEAFF.

The chain is built from TRBV21-1 and TRBJ2-6. TRBV21-1 is noted as a pseudogene. This CDR3 region has 14 residues. The CDR3 is CRGELPPGANVLTF. Here the CDR3 DNA reads TGTAGGGGGGAGTTACCTCCTGGGGCCAACGTCCTGACTTTC.

The rearrangement uses TRBV9 and TRBJ2-1, with D possibly called TRBD1 or TRBD2 (6 bases each). Trimming took 3 bases from V and 4 from J, leaving 17 bases between them. The germline gives CDR1 SGDLS, CDR2 YYNGEE. This CDR3 has 16 amino acids. The CDR3 sequence: CASSEGVGGPYNEQFF. In nucleotides, the CDR3 is TGTGCCAGCAGCGAGGGGGTAGGGGGGCCTTACAATGAGCAGTTCTTC.

The gene calls are TRBV2 and TRBJ1-3; D perhaps matches TRBD1 (6 bases). CDR1 and CDR2 (germline): SNHLY, FYNNEI. CDR3 length: 17 residues. Deletions cut 3 bases from V and 1 base from J, with 16 bases between. The DNA for the CDR3 is TGTGCCAGCAGTGAGAAAGGTTACAGGGCGTCTGGAAACACCATATATTTT. It encodes CASSEKGYRASGNTIYF.

V gene TRBV2 combines with J gene TRBJ2-3, with D possibly matching TRBD2 (6 bases). The CDR3 spans 16 residues. The V gene's germline CDR1 is SNHLY and CDR2 FYNNEI. V shed 2 bases and J shed 3 bases, with 15 bases lying between them. The CDR3 sequence: CASSEWSGEGTDTQYF. The CDR3 DNA follows: TGTGCCAGCAGTGAATGGTCGGGAGAGGGTACAGATACGCAGTATTTT.

V gene TRBV7-6 combines with J gene TRBJ1-2; 7 nucleotides line up with TRBD1. Unmatched junction bases numbered 4, after V lost 0 bases and J lost 6 bases. CDR1 is SGHVS, CDR2 FNYEAQ, per germline. The CDR3 consists of 14 residues. CDR3 DNA sequence: TGTGCCAGCAGCTTAGCGGAGGGGGCGGATGGCTACACCTTC. Protein: CASSLAEGADGYTF.

There are a few counts of this clone. The chain combines TRBV6-6 with TRBJ2-3; D possibly corresponds to TRBD2 (6 bases). This CDR3 region has 15 residues. Looked up from germline, CDR1 is MNHNY and CDR2 is SVGAGI (reference sequence). V was trimmed by 2 bases and J by 0 bases, leaving 9 bases between them. CDR3 amino acids: CASSYRGTSTDTQYF. The CDR3 bases are TGTGCCAGCAGTTACCGAGGGACTAGCACAGATACGCAGTATTTT.

V and J are TRBV5-6 and TRBJ2-7; D call uncertain. Germline V CDR1 and CDR2: SGHDT, YYEEEE. V was cut by 3 bases and J by 0 bases, with 19 bases left in between. This CDR3 contains 17 residues. CDR3 nucleotides: TGTGCCAGCAGCTCAAAAGAAAACAGAACCTTCTCCTACGAGCAGTACTTC. Residues: CASSSKENRTFSYEQYF.

The chain uses TRBV5-5 and TRBJ2-5; a possible D gene is TRBD1 (6 bases). The V and J ends lost 4 bases and 1 base respectively, with 11 bases between them. This CDR3 region has 14 residues. Germline V gene sequence: CDR1 SGHKS, CDR2 YYEKEE (reference sequence). The CDR3 region is CASSGQSPQETQYF. The CDR3 bases are TGTGCCAGCAGCGGACAGAGCCCCCAAGAGACCCAGTACTTC.

V gene TRBV7-3 combines with J gene TRBJ1-1, with D possibly TRBD1 on 6 matching bases. Trimming removed 5 bases from V and 7 bases from J, with 14 bases in between. Germline V gene lookup returns CDR1 SGHTA and CDR2 FQGTGA. This CDR3 has 13 residues. In DNA, the CDR3 is TGTGCCAGCAGCCTGGAGGGACATAGTGAAGCTTTCTTT. Amino acids: CASSLEGHSEAFF.

The chain links TRBV7-8 to TRBJ1-5; tentatively, D is TRBD1 (6 bases). V dropped 5 bases and J dropped 4 bases, with 12 bases sitting between them. The CDR3 has 14 residues. CDR1 SGHVS and CDR2 FQNEAQ come from the germline V gene. The CDR3 DNA follows: TGTGCCAGCAGCAATACAGGGAGGAATCAGCCCCAGCATTTT. This codes for CASSNTGRNQPQHF.